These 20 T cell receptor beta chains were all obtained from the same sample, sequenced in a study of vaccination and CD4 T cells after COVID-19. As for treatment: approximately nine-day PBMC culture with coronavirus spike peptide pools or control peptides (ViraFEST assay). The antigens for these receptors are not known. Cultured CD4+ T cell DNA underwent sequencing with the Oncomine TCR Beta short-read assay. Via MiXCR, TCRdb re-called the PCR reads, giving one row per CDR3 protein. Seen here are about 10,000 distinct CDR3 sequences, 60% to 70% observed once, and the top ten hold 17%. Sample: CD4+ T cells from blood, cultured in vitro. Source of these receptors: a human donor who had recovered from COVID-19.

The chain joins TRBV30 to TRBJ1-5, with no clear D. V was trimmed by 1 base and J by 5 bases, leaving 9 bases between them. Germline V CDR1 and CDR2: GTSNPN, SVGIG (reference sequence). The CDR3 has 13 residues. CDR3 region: CAWSEGPYQPQHF. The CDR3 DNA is TGTGCCTGGAGTGAAGGGCCATATCAGCCCCAGCATTTT.

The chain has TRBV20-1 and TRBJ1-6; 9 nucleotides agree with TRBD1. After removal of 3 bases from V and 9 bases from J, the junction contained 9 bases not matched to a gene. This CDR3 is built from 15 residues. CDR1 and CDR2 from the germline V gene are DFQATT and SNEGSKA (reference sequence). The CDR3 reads CSARESTGGISPLHF. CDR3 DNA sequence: TGCAGTGCTAGGGAATCGACAGGGGGTATTTCACCCCTCCACTTT.

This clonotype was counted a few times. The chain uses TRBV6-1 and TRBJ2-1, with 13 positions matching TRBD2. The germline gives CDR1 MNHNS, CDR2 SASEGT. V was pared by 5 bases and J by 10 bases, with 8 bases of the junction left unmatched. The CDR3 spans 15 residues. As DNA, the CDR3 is TGTGCCAGCAGTAATGGACTAGCGGGAGTTGGGGAGCAGTTCTTC. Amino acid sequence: CASSNGLAGVGEQFF.

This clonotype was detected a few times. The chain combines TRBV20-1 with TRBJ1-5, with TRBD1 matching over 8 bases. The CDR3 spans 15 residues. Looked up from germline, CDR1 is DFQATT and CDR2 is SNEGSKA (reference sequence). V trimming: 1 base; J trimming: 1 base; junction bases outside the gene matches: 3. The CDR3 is CSARVTGASNQPQHF. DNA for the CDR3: TGCAGTGCTAGAGTGACAGGGGCGAGCAATCAGCCCCAGCATTTT.

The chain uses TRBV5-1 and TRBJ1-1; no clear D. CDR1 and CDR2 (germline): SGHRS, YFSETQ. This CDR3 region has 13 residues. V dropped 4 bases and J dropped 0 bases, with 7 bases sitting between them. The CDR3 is CASSTDLNTEAFF. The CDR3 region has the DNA TGCGCCAGCAGCACGGACCTGAACACTGAAGCTTTCTTT.

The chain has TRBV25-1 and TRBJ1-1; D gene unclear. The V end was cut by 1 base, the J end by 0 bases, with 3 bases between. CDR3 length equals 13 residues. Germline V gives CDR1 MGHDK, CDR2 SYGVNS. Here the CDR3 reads CASSESMNTEAFF. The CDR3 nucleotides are TGTGCCAGCAGTGAATCAATGAACACTGAAGCTTTCTTT.

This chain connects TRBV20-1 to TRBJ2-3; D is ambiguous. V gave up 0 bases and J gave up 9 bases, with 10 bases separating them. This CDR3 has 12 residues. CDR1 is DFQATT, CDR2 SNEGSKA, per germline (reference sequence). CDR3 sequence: CSARDLDGTQYF. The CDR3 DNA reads TGCAGTGCTAGAGATCTCGACGGCACGCAGTATTTT.

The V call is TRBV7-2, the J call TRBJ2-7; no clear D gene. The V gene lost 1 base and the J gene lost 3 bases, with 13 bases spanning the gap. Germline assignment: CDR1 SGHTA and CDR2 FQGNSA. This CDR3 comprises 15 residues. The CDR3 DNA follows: TGTGCCAGCAGCTTAGGGCCCGGGTATCGCTACGAGCAGTACTTC. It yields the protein CASSLGPGYRYEQYF.

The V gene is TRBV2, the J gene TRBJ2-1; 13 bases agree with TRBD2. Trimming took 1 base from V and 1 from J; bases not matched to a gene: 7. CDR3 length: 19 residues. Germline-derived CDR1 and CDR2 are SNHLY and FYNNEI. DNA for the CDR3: TGTGCCAGCAGTGAAGGGCGACTAGCGGGGGGCCTTTCCTACAATGAGCAGTTCTTC. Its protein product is CASSEGRLAGGLSYNEQFF.

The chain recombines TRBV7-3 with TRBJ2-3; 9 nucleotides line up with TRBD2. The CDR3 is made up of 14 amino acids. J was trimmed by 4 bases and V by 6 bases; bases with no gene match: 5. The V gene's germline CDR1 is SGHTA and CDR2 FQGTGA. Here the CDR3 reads CASSSSGVSDTQYF. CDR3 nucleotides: TGTGCCAGCAGTTCTAGCGGGGTCTCAGATACGCAGTATTTT.

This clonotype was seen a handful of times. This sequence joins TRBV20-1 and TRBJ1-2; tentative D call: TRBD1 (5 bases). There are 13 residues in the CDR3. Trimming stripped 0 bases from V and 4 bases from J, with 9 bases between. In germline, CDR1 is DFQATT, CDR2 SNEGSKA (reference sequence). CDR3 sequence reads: CSAREMGGYGYTF. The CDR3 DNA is TGCAGTGCTAGAGAAATGGGGGGCTATGGCTACACCTTC.

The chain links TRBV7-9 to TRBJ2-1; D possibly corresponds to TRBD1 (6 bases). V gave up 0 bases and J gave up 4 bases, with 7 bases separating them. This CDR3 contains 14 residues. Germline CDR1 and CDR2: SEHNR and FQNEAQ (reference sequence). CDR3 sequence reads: CASSLAQGYNEQFF. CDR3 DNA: TGTGCCAGCAGCTTAGCACAGGGATACAATGAGCAGTTCTTC.

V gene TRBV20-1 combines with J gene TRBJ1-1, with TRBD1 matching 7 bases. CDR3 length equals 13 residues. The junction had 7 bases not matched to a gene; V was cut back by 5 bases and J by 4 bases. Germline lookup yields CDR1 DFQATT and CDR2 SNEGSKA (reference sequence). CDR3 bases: TGCAGTGCTGCCGGGACAGTAGGCACTGAAGCTTTCTTT. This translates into CSAAGTVGTEAFF.

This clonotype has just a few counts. This CDR3 is CSARALGLHQETQYF. The CDR3 nucleotides are TGCAGTGCTAGAGCCCTGGGACTTCACCAAGAGACCCAGTACTTC. The V gene is TRBV20-1, the J gene TRBJ2-5; tentative D call: TRBD2 (6 bases). Germline V CDR1 and CDR2: DFQATT, SNEGSKA (reference sequence). CDR3 length equals 15 residues. Trimming stripped 1 base from V and 0 bases from J, with 12 bases between.

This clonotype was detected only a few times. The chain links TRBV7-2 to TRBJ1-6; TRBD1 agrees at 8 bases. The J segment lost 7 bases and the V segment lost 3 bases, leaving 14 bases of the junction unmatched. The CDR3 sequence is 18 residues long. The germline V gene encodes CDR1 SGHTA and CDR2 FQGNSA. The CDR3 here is CASSFLALTGVRNSPLHF. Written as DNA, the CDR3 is TGTGCCAGCAGCTTCCTAGCCCTGACAGGGGTGCGGAATTCACCCCTCCACTTT.

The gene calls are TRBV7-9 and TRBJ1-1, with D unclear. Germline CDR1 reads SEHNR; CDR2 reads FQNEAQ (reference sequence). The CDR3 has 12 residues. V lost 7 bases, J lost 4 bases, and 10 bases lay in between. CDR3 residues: CASTRRGTEAFF. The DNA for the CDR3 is TGTGCCAGCACGAGGCGGGGCACTGAAGCTTTCTTT.

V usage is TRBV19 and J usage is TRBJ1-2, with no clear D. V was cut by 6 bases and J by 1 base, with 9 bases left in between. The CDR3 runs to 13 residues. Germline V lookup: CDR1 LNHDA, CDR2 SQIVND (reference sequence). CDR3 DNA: TGTGCCAGTAGAGGCGGCGGTAACTATGGCTACACCTTC. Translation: CASRGGGNYGYTF.

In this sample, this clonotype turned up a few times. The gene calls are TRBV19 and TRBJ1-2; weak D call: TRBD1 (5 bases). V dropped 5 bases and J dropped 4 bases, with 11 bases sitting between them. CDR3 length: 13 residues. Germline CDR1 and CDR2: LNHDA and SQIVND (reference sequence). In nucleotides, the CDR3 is TGTGCCAGTAGTTCCCAGGGTGTCTATGGCTACACCTTC. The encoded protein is CASSSQGVYGYTF.

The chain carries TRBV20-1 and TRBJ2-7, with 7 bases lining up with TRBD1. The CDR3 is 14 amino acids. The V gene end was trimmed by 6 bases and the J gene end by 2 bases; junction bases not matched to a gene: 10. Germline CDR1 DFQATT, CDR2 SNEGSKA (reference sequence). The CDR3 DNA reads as TGCAGTGCCAGCCCCGGGGACAGACCCTACGAGCAGTACTTC. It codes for CSASPGDRPYEQYF.

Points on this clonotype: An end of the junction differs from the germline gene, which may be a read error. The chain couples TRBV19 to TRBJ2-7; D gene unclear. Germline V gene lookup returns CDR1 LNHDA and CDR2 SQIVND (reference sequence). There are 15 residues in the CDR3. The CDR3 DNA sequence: TGTGCCAGTAGTATGATGGGTAGAGGCTCCTACGAGCAGTGCTTC. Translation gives CASSMMGRGSYEQCF.